The rows below give T cell receptor beta chains drawn from one sample of a study of blood T cell repertoires in COVID-19. The table came from immunoSEQ multiplex PCR; TCRdb's copy has only in-frame clones and leaves some out. The data show about 230,000 clones, 85% to 90% seen once. The sequencing input was PBMCs or T cells enriched from blood (not recorded which). The receptors shown here come from a woman between 25 and 40 years old with acute COVID-19. The CDR3 runs from the conserved cysteine through the conserved F or W.

>TRBJ1-4|TRBV29-1
CSVRGWPMGEKLFF
>TRBJ1-5|TRBV18
CASSSIRASGQGAKIGQPQHF
>TRBJ2-7|TRBV9
CASSTIGGAVYEQYF
>TRBJ1-2|TRBV24-1
CATSPAGMVGYTF
>TRBJ1-6|TRBV20-1
CSALPSPLHF
>TRBJ1-2|TRBV28
CASRQGAKGYTF
>TRBJ1-1|TRBV18
CASSLARTERTEAFF
>TRBJ1-1|TRBV7-2
CASTVRAEGTEAFF
>TRBJ2-7|TRBV24-1
CATSTPGQGSYEQYF
>TRBJ1-1|TRBV27
CASSNTGTEAFF
>TRBJ2-3|TRBV27
CASSFYRGSTDTQYF
>TRBJ1-3|TRBV6-6
CASTKETSGNTIYF
>TRBJ1-6|TRBV2
CASRRDRGNSPLHF
>TRBJ1-6|TRBV28
CASSTPRHDSPLHF
>TRBJ2-7|TRBV5-1
CASSFSGGAASYEQYF
>TRBJ2-2|TRBV19
CASGLAGKGNTGELFF
>TRBJ1-4|TRBV4-3
CASSQDRMSEKLFF